The clone carrying this TCR beta chain was counted between two and nine times. The antigen remains undetermined. Other nucleotide sequences in the sample specify the same CDR3. Clones were read by immunoSEQ multiplex PCR, and TCRdb kept only the in-frame ones, dropping some. The data show about 2.1 million clones, with about 93% seen just once and 1.5% to 2% held by the top ten. The sample comes from a study of shared clonotypes between healthy human individuals. At the level of the study: Used for every donor were three CD4 naive, three CD4 memory, two CD8 naive and one CD8 memory plate.

Overall study results and limits: Clonotype sharing among the donors was expected to vary with sequencing depth. Exclusively blood specimens were collected; tissue repertoires likely differ.

The naive CD8 subset, CD45RO-negative cells positively selected for CCR7, excluded terminally differentiated effector memory CD45RA+ cells. Germline V gives CDR1 SGDLS, CDR2 YYNGEE. The ends were cut back, 0 bases at V and 2 bases at J, with 6 bases in the middle. The CDR3 loop spans 14 amino acids. The sequencing sample was made of naive CD8+ T cells from PBMCs. The sequence came from a man aged 18 to 29 in good health. Some clones in this sample may be carry-over from other donors' samples. V is TRBV9 and J is TRBJ1-3; perhaps TRBD1 as D (6 bases). CDR3 amino acids: CASSVEGAGNTIYF. The CDR3 DNA sequence: TGTGCCAGCAGCGTAGAGGGGGCTGGAAACACCATATATTTT.